These 9 T cell receptor beta chains came from one sample sequenced in a study of blood T cell repertoires in COVID-19. Generated by immunoSEQ multiplex PCR, the TCRdb table keeps only in-frame clones and is missing some. This sample has about 300,000 clones; roughly 87% occur once, and the top ten carry roughly 2.1%. The sample comprised peripheral blood. These receptors were collected from a man aged 18 to 29 with active or convalescent COVID-19.

This sequence joins TRBV14 and TRBJ1-6; 8 bases fit TRBD1. The CDR3 is 15 residues long. V lost 1 base to trimming and J lost 6 bases; unmatched junction nucleotides: 2. Germline CDR1 is SGHDN and CDR2 is FVKESK. The CDR3 sequence is CASSQVQGANSPLHF. CDR3 nucleotide sequence: TGTGCCAGCAGCCAAGTCCAGGGGGCTAATTCACCCCTCCACTTT.

CDR3 sequence (DNA): TGTGCCAGTAGTTGGGGACTAGCGGGGGGAACCTCCTACAATGAGCAGTTCTTC. It specifies CASSWGLAGGTSYNEQFF. V gene TRBV19 combines with J gene TRBJ2-1; 15 nucleotides match TRBD2. Trimming removed 5 bases from V and 0 bases from J; junction bases left unmatched: 5. Per the germline V gene, CDR1 is LNHDA and CDR2 is SQIVND (reference sequence). The CDR3 sequence is 18 residues long.

Turning to this clone: At one end, the junction sequence differs from germline, possibly due to a read error. The V gene is TRBV3-1 (or the pseudogene TRBV3-2), the J gene TRBJ1-2; 8 bases line up with TRBD1. This CDR3 comprises 13 residues. The germline V gene encodes CDR1 LGHDT and CDR2 YNNKEL (reference sequence). CDR3 coding DNA: TGTGCCAGCAGCCAAGTTCCCCGGGACAGGCTAAATTTC. Translating it yields CASSQVPRDRLNF.

The chain has TRBV23-1 and TRBJ1-5; the D is unclear. TRBV23-1 is known as an ORF, though its function is uncertain. V was pared by 3 bases and J by 6 bases, with 18 bases between. The CDR3 contains 16 residues. The CDR3, as DNA: TGCGCCAGCAGTCACCCCCGCGGACTTCCGGCTCAGCCCCAGCATTTT. Translating gives CASSHPRGLPAQPQHF.

The chain combines TRBV5-1 with TRBJ1-3; D is perhaps TRBD1 (6 bases). The CDR3 is 15 amino acids. Germline assignment: CDR1 SGHRS and CDR2 YFSETQ. V lost 4 bases, J lost 4 bases, and 15 bases lay in between. The CDR3 DNA sequence: TGCGCCAGCAGCACGACAGGCTTATCGGGAAACACCATATATTTT. Amino acid sequence: CASSTTGLSGNTIYF.

The V and J genes are TRBV14 and TRBJ1-2, with TRBD1 matching 8 bases. V lost 2 bases and J lost 5; bases outside the gene matches: 4. CDR3 length equals 14 residues. The V gene's germline CDR1 is SGHDN and CDR2 FVKESK. The CDR3: CASSQHGTGYGYTF. In nucleotides, the CDR3 is TGTGCCAGCAGCCAACACGGGACAGGATATGGCTACACCTTC.

V usage is TRBV9 and J usage is TRBJ2-3; 7 nucleotides line up with TRBD2. CDR3 length equals 13 residues. The germline V gene encodes CDR1 SGDLS and CDR2 YYNGEE. The V segment lost 3 bases and the J segment 6 bases; nucleotides outside the gene matches: 4. CDR3 bases: TGTGCCAGCAGCGCGAACGGGGGGGATACGCAGTATTTT. Translation: CASSANGGDTQYF.

The chain employs TRBV6-2 or TRBV6-3 and TRBJ1-5, with D unclear. This CDR3 has 14 amino acids. V lost 2 bases to trimming and J lost 4 bases, with 9 bases between them. Germline-derived CDR1 and CDR2 are MNHEY and SVGEGT. The chain's CDR3 is CASSYLKRNQPQHF. CDR3 nucleotide sequence: TGTGCCAGCAGTTACCTAAAACGGAATCAGCCCCAGCATTTT.

A note on this clone: The sample has other DNA sequences that encode this CDR3 too. V gene TRBV7-9 combines with J gene TRBJ1-2; TRBD1 matches at 7 bases. V lost 6 bases and J lost 3; bases outside the gene matches: 4. The CDR3 sequence is 13 residues long. Looked up from germline, CDR1 is SEHNR and CDR2 is FQNEAQ (reference sequence). In DNA, the CDR3 is TGTGCCAGCAGTCTAACAGGGGACTATGGCTACACCTTC. Translation: CASSLTGDYGYTF. Full variable domain (outside the CDR3, taken from reference TRBV7-9 and TRBJ1-2): DTGVSQNPRHKITKRGQNVTFRCDPISEHNRLYWYRQTLGQGPEFLTYFQNEAQLEKSRLLSDRFSAERPKGSFSTLEIQRTEQGDSAMYLCASSLTGDYGYTFGSGTRLTVV.